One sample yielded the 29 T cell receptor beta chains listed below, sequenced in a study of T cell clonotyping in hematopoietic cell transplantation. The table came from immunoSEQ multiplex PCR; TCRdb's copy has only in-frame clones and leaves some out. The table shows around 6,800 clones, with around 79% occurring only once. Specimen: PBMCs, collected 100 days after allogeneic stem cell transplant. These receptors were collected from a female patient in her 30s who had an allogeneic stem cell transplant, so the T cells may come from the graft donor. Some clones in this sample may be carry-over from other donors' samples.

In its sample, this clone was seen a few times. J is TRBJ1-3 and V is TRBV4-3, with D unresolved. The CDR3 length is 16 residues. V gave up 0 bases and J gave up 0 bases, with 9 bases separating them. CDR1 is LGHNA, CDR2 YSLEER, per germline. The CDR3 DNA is TGCGCCAGCAGCCAAGATCTACGGGGCTCTGGAAACACCATATATTTT. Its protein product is CASSQDLRGSGNTIYF.

The CDR3 DNA reads as TGTGCCAGCAGCTCGCCGAGCATATTCTCTGGAAACACCATATATTTT. Its translation is CASSSPSIFSGNTIYF. This chain uses TRBV7-9 with TRBJ1-3, with D unresolved. Trimming removed 4 bases at V and 0 bases at J, with 13 bases between. Per the germline V gene, CDR1 is SEHNR and CDR2 is FQNEAQ (reference sequence). CDR3 length: 16 amino acids.

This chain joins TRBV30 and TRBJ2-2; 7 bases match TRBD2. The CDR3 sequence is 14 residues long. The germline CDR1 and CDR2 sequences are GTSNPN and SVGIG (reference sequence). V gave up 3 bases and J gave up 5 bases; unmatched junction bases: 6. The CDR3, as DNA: TGTGCCTGGAGAGCGGGGATCGCAACCGGGGAGCTGTTTTTT. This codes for CAWRAGIATGELFF.

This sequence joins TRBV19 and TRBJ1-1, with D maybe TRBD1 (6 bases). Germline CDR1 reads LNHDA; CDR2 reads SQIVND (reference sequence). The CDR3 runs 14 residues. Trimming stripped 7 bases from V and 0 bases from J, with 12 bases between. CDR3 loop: CASTFTGLNTEAFF. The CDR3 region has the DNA TGTGCCAGTACGTTCACAGGGCTGAACACTGAAGCTTTCTTT.

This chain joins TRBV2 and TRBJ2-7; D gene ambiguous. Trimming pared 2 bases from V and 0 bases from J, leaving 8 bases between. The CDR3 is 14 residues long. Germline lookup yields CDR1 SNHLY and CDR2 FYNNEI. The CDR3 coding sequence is TGTGCCAGCAGTGAATATCCTAGCTCCTACGAGCAGTACTTC. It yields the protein CASSEYPSSYEQYF.

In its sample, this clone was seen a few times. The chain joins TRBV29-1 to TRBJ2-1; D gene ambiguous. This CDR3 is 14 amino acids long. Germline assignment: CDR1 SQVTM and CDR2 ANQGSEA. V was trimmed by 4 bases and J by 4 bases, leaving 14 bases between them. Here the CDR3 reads CSVVGRNEYNEQFF. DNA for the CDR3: TGCAGCGTTGTTGGCAGGAATGAATACAATGAGCAGTTCTTC.

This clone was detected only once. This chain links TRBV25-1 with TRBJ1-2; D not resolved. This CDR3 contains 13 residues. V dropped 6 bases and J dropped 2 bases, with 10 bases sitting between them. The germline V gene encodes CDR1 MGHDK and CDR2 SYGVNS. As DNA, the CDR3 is TGTGCCAGCAGCGAAAGAGGAAACTATGGCTACACCTTC. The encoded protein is CASSERGNYGYTF.

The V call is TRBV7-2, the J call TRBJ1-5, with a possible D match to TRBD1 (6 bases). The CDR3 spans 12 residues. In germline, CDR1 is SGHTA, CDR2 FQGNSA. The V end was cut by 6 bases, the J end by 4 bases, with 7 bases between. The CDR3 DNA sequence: TGTGCCAGCAGGGGGGCAAATCAGCCCCAGCATTTT. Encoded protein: CASRGANQPQHF.

The DNA of the CDR3 is TGTGCCAGCAGCCTCTACCCACAGGGGTACTACGAGCAGTACTTC. It encodes CASSLYPQGYYEQYF. V usage is TRBV9 and J usage is TRBJ2-7, with 7 bases matching TRBD1. CDR1 is SGDLS and CDR2 is YYNGEE in the germline V gene. The CDR3 sequence is 15 residues long. The V and J ends lost 4 bases and 3 bases, in that order; junction bases with no gene match: 10.

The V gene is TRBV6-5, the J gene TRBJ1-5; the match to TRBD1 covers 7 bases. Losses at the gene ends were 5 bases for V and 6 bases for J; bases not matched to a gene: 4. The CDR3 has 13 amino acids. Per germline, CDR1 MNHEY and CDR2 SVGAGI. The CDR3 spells CASSTYRGQPQHF. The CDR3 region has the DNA TGTGCCAGCAGTACCTACAGGGGTCAGCCCCAGCATTTT.

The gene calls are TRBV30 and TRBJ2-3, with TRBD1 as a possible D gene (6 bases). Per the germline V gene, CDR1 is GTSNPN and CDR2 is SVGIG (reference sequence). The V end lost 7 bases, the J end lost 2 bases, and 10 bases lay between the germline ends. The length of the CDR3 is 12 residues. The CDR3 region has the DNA TGTGCCTTGCAGGGGTCCACAGATACGCAGTATTTT. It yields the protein CALQGSTDTQYF.

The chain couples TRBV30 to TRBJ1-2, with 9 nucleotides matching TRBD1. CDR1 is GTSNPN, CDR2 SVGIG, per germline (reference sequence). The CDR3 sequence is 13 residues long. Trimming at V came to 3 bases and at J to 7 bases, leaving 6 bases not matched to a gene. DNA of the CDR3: TGTGCCTGGAGCCCCGGACAGGGGACTGGCTACACCTTC. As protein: CAWSPGQGTGYTF.

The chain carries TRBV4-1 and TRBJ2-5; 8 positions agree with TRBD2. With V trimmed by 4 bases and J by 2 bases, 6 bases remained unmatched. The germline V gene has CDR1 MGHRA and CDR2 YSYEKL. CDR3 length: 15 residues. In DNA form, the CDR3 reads TGCGCCAGCAGCCCCGTACTAGCGGCACAAGAGACCCAGTACTTC. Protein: CASSPVLAAQETQYF.

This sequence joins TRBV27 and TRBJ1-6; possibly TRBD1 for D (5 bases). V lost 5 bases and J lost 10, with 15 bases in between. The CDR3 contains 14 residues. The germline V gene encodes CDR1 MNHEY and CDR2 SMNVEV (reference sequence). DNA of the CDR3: TGTGCCAGCAGTCCCCTTGGGGCCAACTCACCCCTCCACTTT. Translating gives CASSPLGANSPLHF.

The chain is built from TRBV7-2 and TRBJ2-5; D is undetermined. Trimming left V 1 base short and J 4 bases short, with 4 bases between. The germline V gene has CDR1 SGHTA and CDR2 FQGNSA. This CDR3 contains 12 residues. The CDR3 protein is CASSLGAETQYF. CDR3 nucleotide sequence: TGTGCCAGCAGCTTAGGCGCAGAGACCCAGTACTTC.

Here the CDR3 DNA reads TGTGCCAGTAGTATTTGGGGGGAAGAGACCCAGTACTTC. Protein sequence: CASSIWGEETQYF. The rearrangement joins TRBV19 to TRBJ2-5; D perhaps matches TRBD2 (6 bases). There are 13 residues in the CDR3. Germline V gives CDR1 LNHDA, CDR2 SQIVND (reference sequence). The ends were cut back, 3 bases at V and 3 bases at J, with 8 bases in the middle. Based on the CDR3 plus reference TRBV19 and TRBJ2-5, the full variable domain is DGGITQSPKYLFRKEGQNVTLSCEQNLNHDAMYWYRQDPGQGLRLIYYSQIVNDFQKGDIAEGYSVSREKKESFPLTVTSAQKNPTAFYLCASSIWGEETQYFGPGTRLLVL.

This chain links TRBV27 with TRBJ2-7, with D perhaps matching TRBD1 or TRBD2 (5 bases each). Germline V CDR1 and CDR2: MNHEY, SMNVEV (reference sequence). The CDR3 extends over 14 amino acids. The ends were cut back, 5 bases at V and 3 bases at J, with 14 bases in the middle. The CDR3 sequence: CASSAGTRIYEQYF. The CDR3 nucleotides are TGTGCCAGCAGTGCCGGGACGCGGATCTACGAGCAGTACTTC.

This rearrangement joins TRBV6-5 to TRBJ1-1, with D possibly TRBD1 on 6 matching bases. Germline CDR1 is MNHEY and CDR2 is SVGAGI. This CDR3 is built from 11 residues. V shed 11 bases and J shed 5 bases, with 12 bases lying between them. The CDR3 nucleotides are TGTGCCCACGGAAGGGGGACTGAAGCTTTCTTT. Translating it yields CAHGRGTEAFF.

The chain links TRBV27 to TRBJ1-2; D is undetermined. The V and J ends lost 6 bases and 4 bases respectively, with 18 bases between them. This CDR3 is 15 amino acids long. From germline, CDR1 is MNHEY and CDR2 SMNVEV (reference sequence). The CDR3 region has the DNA TGTGCCAGCAGGAGGATGACGGGTGATCTCTATGGCTACACCTTC. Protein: CASRRMTGDLYGYTF.

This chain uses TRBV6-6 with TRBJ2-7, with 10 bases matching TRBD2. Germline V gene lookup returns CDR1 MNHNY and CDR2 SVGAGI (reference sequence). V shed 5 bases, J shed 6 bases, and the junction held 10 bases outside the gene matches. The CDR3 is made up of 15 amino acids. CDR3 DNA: TGTGCCAGCAGTCCTAGCGGGGGCTCCTCCGGCGAGCAGTACTTC. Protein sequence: CASSPSGGSSGEQYF.

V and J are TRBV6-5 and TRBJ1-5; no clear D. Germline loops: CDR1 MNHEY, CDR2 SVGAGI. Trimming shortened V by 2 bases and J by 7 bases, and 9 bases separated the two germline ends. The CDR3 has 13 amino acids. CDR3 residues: CASSYGDGQPQHF. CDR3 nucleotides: TGTGCCAGCAGTTACGGCGACGGCCAGCCCCAGCATTTT.

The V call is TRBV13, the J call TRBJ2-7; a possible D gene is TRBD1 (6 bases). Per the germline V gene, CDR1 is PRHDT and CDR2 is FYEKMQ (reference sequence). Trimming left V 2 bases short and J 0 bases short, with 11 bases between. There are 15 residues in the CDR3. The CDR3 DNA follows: TGTGCCAGCAGCTTATGGGGGCGTGTCTCCTACGAGCAGTACTTC. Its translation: CASSLWGRVSYEQYF.

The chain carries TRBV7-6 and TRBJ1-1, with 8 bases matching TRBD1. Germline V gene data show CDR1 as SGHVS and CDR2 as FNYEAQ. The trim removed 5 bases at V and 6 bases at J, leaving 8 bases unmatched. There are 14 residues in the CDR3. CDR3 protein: CASSQVQGGAEAFF. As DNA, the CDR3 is TGTGCCAGCAGCCAAGTACAGGGGGGCGCTGAAGCTTTCTTT.

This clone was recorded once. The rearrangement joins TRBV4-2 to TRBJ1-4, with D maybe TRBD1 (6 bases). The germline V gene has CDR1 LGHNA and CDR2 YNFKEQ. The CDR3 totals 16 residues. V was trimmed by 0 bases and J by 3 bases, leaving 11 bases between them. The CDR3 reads CASSQEGGDANEKLFF. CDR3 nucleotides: TGTGCCAGCAGCCAAGAAGGGGGGGACGCTAATGAAAAACTGTTTTTT.

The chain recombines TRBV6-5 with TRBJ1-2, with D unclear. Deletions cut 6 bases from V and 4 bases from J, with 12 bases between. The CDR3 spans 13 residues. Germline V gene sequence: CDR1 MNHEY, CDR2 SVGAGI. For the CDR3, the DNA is TGTGCCAGCAGCCGGGCCCTTTCCTATGGCTACACCTTC. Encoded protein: CASSRALSYGYTF.

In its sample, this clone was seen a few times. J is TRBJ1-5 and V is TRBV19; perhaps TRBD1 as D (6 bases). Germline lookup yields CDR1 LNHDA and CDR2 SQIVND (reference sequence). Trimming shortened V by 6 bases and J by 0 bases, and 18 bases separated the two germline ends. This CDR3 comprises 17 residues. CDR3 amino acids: CASRNAGTPYSNQPQHF. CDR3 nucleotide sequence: TGTGCCAGTAGGAATGCCGGGACACCCTATAGCAATCAGCCCCAGCATTTT.

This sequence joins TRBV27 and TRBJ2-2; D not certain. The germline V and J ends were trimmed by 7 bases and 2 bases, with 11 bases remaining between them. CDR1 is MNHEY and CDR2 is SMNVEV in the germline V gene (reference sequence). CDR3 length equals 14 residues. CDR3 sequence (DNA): TGTGCCAGCAACCCCGGCCTAAACACCGGGGAGCTGTTTTTT. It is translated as CASNPGLNTGELFF.

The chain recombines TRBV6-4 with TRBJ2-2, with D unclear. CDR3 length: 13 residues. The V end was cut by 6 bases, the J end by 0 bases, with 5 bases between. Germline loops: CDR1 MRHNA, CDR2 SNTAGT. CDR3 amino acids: CASRAPNTGELFF. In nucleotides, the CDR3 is TGTGCCAGCAGGGCGCCGAACACCGGGGAGCTGTTTTTT.

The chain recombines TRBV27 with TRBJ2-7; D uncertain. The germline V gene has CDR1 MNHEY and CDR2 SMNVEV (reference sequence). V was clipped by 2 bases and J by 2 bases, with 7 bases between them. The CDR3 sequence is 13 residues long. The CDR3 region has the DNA TGTGCCAGCAGTTTAGGGATAACCTACGAGCAGTACTTC. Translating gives CASSLGITYEQYF.